These 14 T cell receptor beta chains came from one sample sequenced in a study of blood T cells in healthy people across ages (dated by TCRdb to the mid-2010s). The method behind the library was 5' RACE. Sequenced on an Illumina HiSeq 2500. A second PCR of about 7 to 12 cycles was run with a J-beta primer mix and a sample-barcoded 5' primer. Using fastp trimming at Q25 and MiXCR clonotype assembly, TCRdb reanalyzed the public sequencing data and kept in-frame beta chains. Here each entry gathers all rows of one CDR3 protein and keeps the most common genes and DNA. Present in this sample are 700,000 to 950,000 distinct CDR3 sequences, around 40% of which were seen just once. Jointly, the top ten make up 20% to 25% of the sample. The sample comprised blood. All receptors come from a woman aged 55-75 years in good health.

The chain recombines TRBV25-1 with TRBJ2-1; 9 nucleotides line up with TRBD2. The trim removed 1 base at V and 6 bases at J, leaving 7 bases unmatched. Germline CDR1 is MGHDK and CDR2 is SYGVNS. The CDR3 extends over 16 amino acids. The DNA of the CDR3 is TGTGCCAGCAGTGAATTTCTAGCGGGAAGAATCAATGAGCAGTTCTTC. It yields the protein CASSEFLAGRINEQFF.

The chain employs TRBV27 and TRBJ2-5; 9 positions match TRBD2. The CDR3 length is 16 residues. The ends lost 3 bases at V and 2 bases at J; junction bases unmatched: 7. The germline V gene encodes CDR1 MNHEY and CDR2 SMNVEV (reference sequence). CDR3 bases: TGTGCCAGCAGTTTCGAATGGACTAGCGAACAAGAGACCCAGTACTTC. It specifies CASSFEWTSEQETQYF.

V is TRBV7-2 and J is TRBJ2-3; TRBD2 might be the D (6 bases). Germline V gives CDR1 SGHTA, CDR2 FQGNSA. V was shortened by 1 base and J by 6 bases, with 11 bases between the two germline ends. CDR3 size: 14 residues. CDR3 sequence reads: CASSLGWTTDTQYF. CDR3 in DNA: TGTGCCAGCAGCTTAGGGTGGACTACCGATACGCAGTATTTT.

The chain recombines TRBV27 with TRBJ1-2; D gene uncertain. Germline loops: CDR1 MNHEY, CDR2 SMNVEV (reference sequence). V was pared by 6 bases and J by 5 bases, with 10 bases between. CDR3 length equals 12 residues. The CDR3 DNA reads as TGTGCCAGCAGGTCCTATGAATATGGCTACACCTTC. Protein product: CASRSYEYGYTF.

Many counts were recorded for this clonotype. This chain connects TRBV4-1 to TRBJ2-3; D ambiguous. This CDR3 is built from 15 residues. Trimming shortened V by 3 bases and J by 1 base, and 11 bases separated the two germline ends. Germline V CDR1 and CDR2: MGHRA, YSYEKL. In DNA form, the CDR3 reads TGCGCCAGCAGCCACGCACCGCCAGGCACAGATACGCAGTATTTT. This translates into CASSHAPPGTDTQYF.

This clonotype was observed a few times. The chain uses TRBV20-1 and TRBJ2-3, with D hard to call. From germline, CDR1 is DFQATT and CDR2 SNEGSKA (reference sequence). This CDR3 comprises 12 residues. V lost 1 base, J lost 2 bases, and 4 bases lay in between. The CDR3 nucleotides are TGCAGTGCTAGAGTTCTCACAGATACGCAGTATTTT. Residues: CSARVLTDTQYF.

This clonotype was seen only a few times. This chain joins TRBV7-8 and TRBJ2-1; 9 bases are a match to TRBD1. Germline CDR1 and CDR2: SGHVS and FQNEAQ. J was trimmed by 1 base and V by 8 bases; bases with no gene match: 3. CDR3 length: 14 amino acids. In DNA, the CDR3 is TGTGCCAGCGAAGGGACAGGGTCCTACAATGAGCAGTTCTTC. This translates into CASEGTGSYNEQFF. The full variable domain, in which reference TRBV7-8 and TRBJ2-1 provide the parts outside the CDR3, is GAGVSQSPRYKVAKRGQDVALRCDPISGHVSLFWYQQALGQGPEFLTYFQNEAQLDKSGLPSDRFFAERPEGSVSTLKIQRTQQEDSAVYLCASEGTGSYNEQFFGPGTRLTVL.

The rearrangement uses TRBV20-1 and TRBJ2-5; D might be TRBD1 or TRBD2, each matching 5 bases. This CDR3 is 16 amino acids long. Trimming pared 3 bases from V and 3 bases from J, leaving 20 bases between. Germline V gene data show CDR1 as DFQATT and CDR2 as SNEGSKA (reference sequence). The CDR3 region has the DNA TGCAGTGCTAGTAGACCGGGACGAGCGTTTAAAGAGACCCAGTACTTC. Its protein is CSASRPGRAFKETQYF.

The rearrangement joins TRBV11-1 to TRBJ2-6; unclear D gene. There are 17 residues in the CDR3. V was cut by 6 bases and J by 3 bases, with 18 bases left in between. Germline CDR1 is SGHAT and CDR2 is FQDESV (reference sequence). In DNA, the CDR3 is TGTGCCAGCAGTTTCGTTGAAAGTGGTGATGGGGCCAACGTCCTGACTTTC. This gives the protein CASSFVESGDGANVLTF. The variable domain in full, with the rest retrieved from reference TRBV11-1 and TRBJ2-6, is EAEVAQSPRYKITEKSQAVAFWCDPISGHATLYWYRQILGQGPELLVQFQDESVVDDSQLPKDRFSAERLKGVDSTLKIQPAELGDSAMYLCASSFVESGDGANVLTFGAGSRLTVL.

V is TRBV2 and J is TRBJ1-1, with TRBD1 identical over 8 bases. The CDR3 runs 14 residues. The trim removed 6 bases at V and 1 base at J, leaving 4 bases unmatched. Germline assignment: CDR1 SNHLY and CDR2 FYNNEI. The CDR3: CASRMTGANTEAFF. CDR3 nucleotide sequence: TGTGCCAGCAGGATGACAGGGGCGAACACTGAAGCTTTCTTT.

This chain connects TRBV7-2 to TRBJ2-1; either TRBD1 or TRBD2 may supply D (6 bases each). The germline CDR1 and CDR2 sequences are SGHTA and FQGNSA. V lost 1 base, J lost 3 bases, and 10 bases lay in between. The CDR3 is 15 amino acids. DNA of the CDR3: TGTGCCAGCAGCTTAGTGAGGGGGGTCTACAATGAGCAGTTCTTC. It translates to CASSLVRGVYNEQFF.

This clonotype has just one count. Since a much larger clone is just one base distant, this may be a read error. V usage is TRBV7-2 and J usage is TRBJ2-4; D unresolved. The end of the DNA is better explained by TRBJ2-5, so the J call may be wrong. Per the germline V gene, CDR1 is SGHTA and CDR2 is FQGNSA. The length of the CDR3 is 13 residues. The CDR3 loop is CANSPRQAETQYF. The CDR3 nucleotides are TGTGCCAACAGCCCCCGACAAGCAGAGACCCAGTACTTC.

This clonotype was found a few times. The CDR3: CASSQAFSYNEQFF. CDR3 in DNA: TGCGCCAGCAGCCAAGCGTTCTCCTACAATGAGCAGTTCTTC. The J gene is TRBJ2-1, the V gene TRBV4-3, with D hard to call. This CDR3 region has 14 residues. Deletions cut 1 base from V and 0 bases from J, with 4 bases between. Per the germline V gene, CDR1 is LGHNA and CDR2 is YSLEER.

This clonotype was seen just once. The chain combines TRBV12-3 or TRBV12-4 with TRBJ1-1; tentatively, D is TRBD1 (5 bases). The CDR3 contains 14 residues. Trimming took 5 bases from V and 0 from J, leaving 10 bases between them. CDR3 protein: CASSRQNMNTEAFF. CDR3 sequence (DNA): TGTGCCAGCAGTAGACAGAACATGAACACTGAAGCTTTCTTT.